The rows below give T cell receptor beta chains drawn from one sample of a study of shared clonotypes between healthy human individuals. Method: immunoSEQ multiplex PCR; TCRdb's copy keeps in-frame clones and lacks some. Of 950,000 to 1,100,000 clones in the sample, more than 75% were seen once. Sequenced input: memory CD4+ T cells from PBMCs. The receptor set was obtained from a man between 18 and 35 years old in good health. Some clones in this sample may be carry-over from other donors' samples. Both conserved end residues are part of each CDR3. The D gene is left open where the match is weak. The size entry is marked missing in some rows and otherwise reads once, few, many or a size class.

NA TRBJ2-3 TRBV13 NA TGTGCCAGCAGCTTATCGCGGGTGCGGACTCCTAGCACAGATACGCAGTATTTT CASSLSRVRTPSTDTQYF
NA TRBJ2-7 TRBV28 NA TGTGCCAGCAGTTTAGGCTACGAGCAGTACTTC CASSLGYEQYF
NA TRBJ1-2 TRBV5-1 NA TGCGCCAGCAGCTTGGGTGCAGGGAGTGCCTATGGCTACACCTTC CASSLGAGSAYGYTF
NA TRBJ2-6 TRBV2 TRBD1 TGTGCCAGCAGCCGGACAGGGAAGGTCGCTGGGGCCAACGTCCTGACTTTC CASSRTGKVAGANVLTF
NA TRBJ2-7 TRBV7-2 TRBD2 TGTGCCAGCAGCTTACGGCCTAGCGGGATTAACGAGCAGTACTTC CASSLRPSGINEQYF
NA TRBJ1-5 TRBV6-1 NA TGTGCCAGCAGTGCCCGACTAAATGATCAGCCCCAGCATTTT CASSARLNDQPQHF
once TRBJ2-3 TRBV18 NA TGTGCCAGCTCACCCGCCACAGATACGCAGTATTTT CASSPATDTQYF
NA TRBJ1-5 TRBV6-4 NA TGTGCCAGCAGTACGGAGGGACATCGCCAGCCCCAGCATTTT CASSTEGHRQPQHF
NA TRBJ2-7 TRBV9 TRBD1 TGTGCCAGCAGCGCGGAGCCACAGGGGGACTACGAGCAGTACTTC CASSAEPQGDYEQYF
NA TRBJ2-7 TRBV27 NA TGTGCCAGCAGCAGGGGAGGCGGCTACGAGCAGTACTTC CASSRGGGYEQYF
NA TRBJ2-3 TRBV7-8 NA TGTGCCAGCAGCTTAGCTTGGGCGGATAGCACAGATACGCAGTATTTT CASSLAWADSTDTQYF
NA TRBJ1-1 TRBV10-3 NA TGTGCCATCAGTAGGGACGGGAACACTGAAGCTTTCTTT CAISRDGNTEAFF
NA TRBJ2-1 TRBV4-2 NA TGTGCCAGCAGCAGTAGGGGGGTCCACAATGAGCAGTTCTTC CASSSRGVHNEQFF
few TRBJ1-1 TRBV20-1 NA TGCAGTGCGGATCGACAGTCCGCTTTCTTT CSADRQSAFF
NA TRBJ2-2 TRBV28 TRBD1 TGTGCCAGCCGGACAGGTACCGGGGAGCTGTTTTTT CASRTGTGELFF
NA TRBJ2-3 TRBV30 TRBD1 TGTGCCTGGACGGGACAGGGTAACGCAGATACGCAGTATTTT CAWTGQGNADTQYF
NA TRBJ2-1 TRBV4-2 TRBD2 TGTGCCAGCCTCGGACTAGCGGGATCTGAGCAGTTCTTC CASLGLAGSEQFF
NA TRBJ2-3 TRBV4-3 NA TGCGCCAGCAGCCCAGGGGTCTTCACAGATACGCAGTATTTT CASSPGVFTDTQYF
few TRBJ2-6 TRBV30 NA TGTGCCAGCACCCAAATTGCCGGCCCCAACGTCCTGACTTTC CASTQIAGPNVLTF
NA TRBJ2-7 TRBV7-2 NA TGTGCCAGCAGCTTAGGCCGGGGCTACGAGCAGTACTTC CASSLGRGYEQYF
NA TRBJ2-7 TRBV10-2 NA TGCGCCAGCCAACTGACCTCCTACGAGCAGTACTTC CASQLTSYEQYF
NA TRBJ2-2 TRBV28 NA TGTGCCAGCAGTTTTGGTCCCACCGGGGAGCTGTTTTTT CASSFGPTGELFF
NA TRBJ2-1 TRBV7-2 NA TGTGCCAGCAGCTTAAATAGCGGACCCTACAATGAGCAGTTCTTC CASSLNSGPYNEQFF
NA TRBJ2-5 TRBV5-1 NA TGCGCCAGCAGCTTGGCGGGACTCAAAACGTCCTCCCAGTACTTC CASSLAGLKTSSQYF
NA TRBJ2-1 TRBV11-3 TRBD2 TGTGCCAGCAGCTTCGGACTAGCGGGAGTAAGTGAGCAGTTCTTC CASSFGLAGVSEQFF
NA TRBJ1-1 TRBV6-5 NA TGTGTAGGAGGGCGAAGAGATGGCACTGAAGCTTTCTTT CVGGRRDGTEAFF
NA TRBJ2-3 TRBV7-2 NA TGTGCCAGCAGCTCTTGGACTGATACGCAGTATTTT CASSSWTDTQYF
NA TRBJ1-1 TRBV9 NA TGTGCCAGCAGCGTAGTATCAGAGAACACTGAAGCTTTCTTT CASSVVSENTEAFF
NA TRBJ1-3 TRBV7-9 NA TGTGCCAGCAGCCCTATCGGCGGGAGCTCTGGAAACACCATATATTTT CASSPIGGSSGNTIYF
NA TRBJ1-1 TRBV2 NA TGTGCCAGCAGTTTGGACAGTAGGAACACTGAAGCTTTCTTT CASSLDSRNTEAFF
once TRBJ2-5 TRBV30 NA TGTGCCTGGAGTGCCCCGGGTTTGACCCAAGAGACCCAGTACTTC CAWSAPGLTQETQYF
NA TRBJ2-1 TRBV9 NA TGTGCCAGCAGCGTAGAGGCCCTAACGTCCTACAATGAGCAGTTCTTC CASSVEALTSYNEQFF
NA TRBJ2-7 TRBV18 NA TGTGCCAGCTCACCACAGAGGCACTACGAGCAGTACTTC CASSPQRHYEQYF
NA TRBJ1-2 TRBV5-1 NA TGCGCCAGCAGCCCAGGGATCAACTATGGCTACACCTTC CASSPGINYGYTF
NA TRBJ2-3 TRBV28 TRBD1 TGTGCCAGCAGTTTGAGGGACAGGGCACCCGGAGATACGCAGTATTTT CASSLRDRAPGDTQYF
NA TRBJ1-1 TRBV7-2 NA TGTGCCAGCAGCTCGAACAGGCTTGAGGCTTTCTTT CASSSNRLEAFF
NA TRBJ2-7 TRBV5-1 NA TGCGCCAGCAGCTTGGACGGGGACAAAATCTACGAGCAGTACTTC CASSLDGDKIYEQYF
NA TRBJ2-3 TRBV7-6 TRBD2 TGTGCCAGCAGCTCCCAGGGCGGGAGGGCGATGGCGCAGTATTTT CASSSQGGRAMAQYF
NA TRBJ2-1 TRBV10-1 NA TGCGCCAGCAGTGAGTCGGCCTACAATGAGCAGTTCTTC CASSESAYNEQFF